This record looks at one T cell receptor (beta chain) sequence and its context. The target antigen is unknown. This entry comes from a study of OX40 agonist ivuxolimab in advanced cancers. Study overall: All patients had ivuxolimab intravenously every 2 weeks at 0.01 to 10 mg/kg.

Study-wide findings and caveats: At 0.1 to 3.0 mg/kg and by week 6, CD4+ and CD8+ T cells in the blood had expanded clonally. Researchers report that CD8+ T cells had, on average, more expanded clones than CD4+.

Germline V gene sequence: CDR1 GTSNPN, CDR2 SVGIG (reference sequence). There are 16 residues in the CDR3. With 2 bases clipped from V and 7 bases from J, the junction kept 10 bases outside the gene matches. The data were produced by immunoSEQ multiplex PCR, yet TCRdb's version contains in-frame clones alone and is incomplete. The repertoire holds 70,000 to 80,000 clones, with 70% to 90% as singletons. The rearrangement joins TRBV30 to TRBJ2-1; 11 positions match TRBD2. Sequenced here: CD4+ or CD8+ T cells sorted from blood, sampled in a trial of the OX40 agonist ivuxolimab. This clonotype was obtained from an adult with an advanced solid tumor such as melanoma, head and neck, liver or kidney cancer. The CDR3 here is CAWSSPTSGSGNEQFF. DNA of the CDR3: TGTGCCTGGAGTTCGCCCACTAGCGGGAGTGGGAATGAGCAGTTCTTC. The full variable domain, with the rest looked up from reference TRBV30 and TRBJ2-1, is SQTIHQWPATLVQPVGSPLSLECTVEGTSNPNLYWYRQAAGRGLQLLFYSVGIGQISSEVPQNLSASRPQDRQFILSSKKLLLSDSGFYLCAWSSPTSGSGNEQFFGPGTRLTVL.